The 21 T cell receptor beta chains presented below share a single source sample, sequenced in a study of PD-L1 blockade in urothelial cancer. Repertoires were generated with immunoSEQ multiplex PCR, while TCRdb's copy carries only in-frame clones and drops some. The repertoire holds around 120,000 clones, with around 88% as singletons. Time point: peripheral blood 6 weeks after treatment start. The specimen was PBMCs, collected around atezolizumab (anti-PD-L1) treatment. These receptors were obtained from a man in his 60s with urothelial cancer.

This sequence joins TRBV7-2 and TRBJ1-5, with TRBD1 matching over 7 bases. Trimming took 4 bases from V and 0 from J; bases not matched to a gene: 9. CDR1 is SGHTA, CDR2 FQGNSA, per germline. The CDR3 has 17 residues. CDR3 residues: CASSSMPTGNSNQPQHF. CDR3 DNA: TGTGCCAGCAGCTCAATGCCGACAGGGAATAGCAATCAGCCCCAGCATTTT. The whole variable domain, remainder taken from reference TRBV7-2 and TRBJ1-5, is GAGVSQSPSNKVTEKGKDVELRCDPISGHTALYWYRQSLGQGLEFLIYFQGNSAPDKSGLPSDRFSAERTGGSVSTLTIQRTQQEDSAVYLCASSSMPTGNSNQPQHFGDGTRLSIL.

V is TRBV11-3 and J is TRBJ2-3; D not resolved. The length of the CDR3 is 16 residues. Germline CDR1 is SGHNT and CDR2 is YENEEA. Trimming cost V 5 bases and J 5 bases, with 20 bases left between them. The chain's CDR3 is CASSPPMLVVRDTQYF. The CDR3, as DNA: TGTGCCAGCAGCCCTCCCATGCTAGTAGTACGAGATACGCAGTATTTT.

The chain combines TRBV6-1 with TRBJ1-5; TRBD1 might be the D (6 bases). Trimming pared 4 bases from V and 1 base from J, leaving 17 bases between. The CDR3 has 17 amino acids. Looked up from germline, CDR1 is MNHNS and CDR2 is SASEGT. CDR3 coding DNA: TGTGCCAGCAGTGGCCGCGGGGGGGCCCTGAGCAATCAGCCCCAGCATTTT. It codes for CASSGRGGALSNQPQHF.

In DNA form, the CDR3 reads TGTGCCAGCAGTCCTCTGGAGGGGAGGCATTCACCCCTCCACTTT. This gives the protein CASSPLEGRHSPLHF. The chain employs TRBV27 and TRBJ1-6, with D possibly matching TRBD1 (5 bases). The CDR3 has 15 residues. Germline values: CDR1 MNHEY, CDR2 SMNVEV (reference sequence). V shed 5 bases and J shed 8 bases, with 16 bases lying between them.

V gene TRBV10-1 combines with J gene TRBJ1-2, with D possibly TRBD1 on 6 matching bases. V was shortened by 0 bases and J by 8 bases, with 10 bases between the two germline ends. The CDR3 totals 13 residues. Germline CDR1 is WNHNN and CDR2 is SYGVQD (reference sequence). The CDR3 region is CASSESRGAGYTF. The DNA for the CDR3 is TGCGCCAGCAGTGAGTCCAGGGGAGCCGGCTACACCTTC.

This chain joins TRBV5-4 and TRBJ1-3; D might be TRBD1 (6 bases). V lost 4 bases and J 2 bases, leaving 19 bases between the germline ends. The CDR3 extends over 17 amino acids. The germline CDR1 and CDR2 sequences are SGHNT and YYREEE (reference sequence). Here the CDR3 reads CASSPPAGGNAGNTIYF. In DNA, the CDR3 is TGTGCCAGCAGCCCCCCAGCGGGGGGCAACGCTGGAAACACCATATATTTT.

The J gene is TRBJ1-5, the V gene TRBV5-6, with TRBD1 identical over 8 bases. The CDR3 runs 14 residues. Germline assignment: CDR1 SGHDT and CDR2 YYEEEE. The V gene end was trimmed by 1 base and the J gene end by 9 bases; junction bases not matched to a gene: 6. As DNA, the CDR3 is TGTGCCAGCAGCTTGAGGACAGGGCAGCGGCCCCAGCATTTT. It codes for CASSLRTGQRPQHF.

The chain couples TRBV7-2 to TRBJ2-7; D perhaps matches TRBD1 (6 bases). Germline V CDR1 and CDR2: SGHTA, FQGNSA. Trimming pared 1 base from V and 3 bases from J, leaving 13 bases between. The length of the CDR3 is 15 residues. This CDR3 is CASSLGQDLIYEQYF. CDR3 DNA sequence: TGTGCCAGCAGCTTAGGACAGGACTTAATCTACGAGCAGTACTTC.

The gene calls are TRBV7-9 and TRBJ2-3; 13 bases agree with TRBD2. Germline V gives CDR1 SEHNR, CDR2 FQNEAQ (reference sequence). The J segment lost 6 bases and the V segment lost 1 base, leaving 4 bases of the junction unmatched. The CDR3 has 16 amino acids. CDR3 protein: CASSLGLAGGLDTQYF. CDR3 nucleotide sequence: TGTGCCAGCAGCTTAGGACTAGCGGGGGGCCTTGATACGCAGTATTTT.

This CDR3 is CASSEGAGGFQPQHF. The CDR3 DNA reads as TGTGCCAGCAGTGAAGGGGCAGGGGGCTTTCAGCCCCAGCATTTT. This rearrangement joins TRBV6-1 to TRBJ1-5; 8 nucleotides line up with TRBD1. CDR3 length equals 15 residues. Per germline, CDR1 MNHNS and CDR2 SASEGT. V dropped 1 base and J dropped 6; count of bases not matched to a gene: 5.

The chain links TRBV6-5 to TRBJ1-2, with 9 bases matching TRBD1. The CDR3 length is 15 residues. Germline V gene lookup returns CDR1 MNHEY and CDR2 SVGAGI. J lost 2 bases, V lost 0 bases, and 1 base had no gene match. CDR3: CASSYSGTGNYGYTF. CDR3 sequence (DNA): TGTGCCAGCAGTTACTCGGGGACAGGGAACTATGGCTACACCTTC.

This clone was observed once. CDR3 loop: CASSPFGGEGDEQFF. The CDR3 DNA is TGTGCCAGCAGCCCTTTCGGAGGGGAGGGGGATGAGCAGTTCTTC. This rearrangement joins TRBV7-6 to TRBJ2-1; perhaps TRBD2 as D (7 bases). The CDR3 spans 15 residues. Trimming stripped 5 bases from V and 8 bases from J, with 19 bases between. Germline V gene lookup returns CDR1 SGHVS and CDR2 FNYEAQ.

This clone was found once. The chain is built from TRBV6-6 and TRBJ2-5, with a weak D call TRBD2 (7 bases). V lost 6 bases to trimming and J lost 2 bases, with 16 bases between them. This CDR3 contains 15 residues. Looked up from germline, CDR1 is MNHNY and CDR2 is SVGAGI (reference sequence). For the CDR3, the DNA is TGTGCCAGCAGGCCATGGGGGGGCAATCAAGAGACCCAGTACTTC. This codes for CASRPWGGNQETQYF.

This clone was seen only a few times. The genes are TRBV18 and TRBJ1-1, with TRBD1 as a possible D gene (5 bases). The germline gives CDR1 KGHSH, CDR2 LQKENI. The CDR3 is 13 amino acids. V lost 2 bases to trimming and J lost 5 bases, with 9 bases between them. The CDR3 protein is CASSPMQGTEAFF. The CDR3 DNA is TGTGCCAGCTCACCAATGCAGGGAACTGAAGCTTTCTTT.

The V call is TRBV10-3, the J call TRBJ2-2, with D possibly TRBD2 on 6 matching bases. The CDR3 sequence is 16 residues long. Germline CDR1 ENHRY, CDR2 SYGVKD. V lost 4 bases, J lost 6 bases, and 18 bases lay in between. The CDR3 DNA reads as TGTGCCATCAGTGGGGATAGACTAGGAGGCCCCGGGGAGCTGTTTTTT. Protein sequence: CAISGDRLGGPGELFF.

This chain joins TRBV5-1 and TRBJ2-6; D may be TRBD1 (5 bases). The CDR3 sequence is 17 residues long. Per the germline V gene, CDR1 is SGHRS and CDR2 is YFSETQ. Between the trimmed V and J ends, which lost 0 bases and 3 bases, there was a span of 13 bases. DNA for the CDR3: TGCGCCAGCAGCTTGGATGAAGGGGTTGGTGGGGCCAACGTCCTGACTTTC. Translation gives CASSLDEGVGGANVLTF.

The chain employs TRBV6-5 and TRBJ1-1; TRBD1 is a possible D gene (5 bases). V shed 6 bases and J shed 7 bases, with 15 bases lying between them. This CDR3 has 13 residues. Germline V gene data show CDR1 as MNHEY and CDR2 as SVGAGI. CDR3 sequence: CASSDWGGGEAFF. CDR3 in DNA: TGTGCCAGCAGCGATTGGGGGGGAGGTGAAGCTTTCTTT.

This chain uses TRBV7-6 with TRBJ2-3; maybe TRBD2 (5 bases). Trimming removed 2 bases at V and 2 bases at J, with 11 bases between. The CDR3 contains 15 residues. Germline V gene data show CDR1 as SGHVS and CDR2 as FNYEAQ. This CDR3 is CASSLSDGVTDTQYF. As DNA, the CDR3 is TGTGCCAGCAGCTTATCAGACGGGGTCACAGATACGCAGTATTTT.

CDR3 loop: CASSPGGGGYTF. In DNA, the CDR3 is TGCGCCAGCAGCCCTGGAGGTGGAGGCTACACCTTC. The gene calls are TRBV5-1 and TRBJ1-2; no clear D gene. CDR1 SGHRS and CDR2 YFSETQ come from the germline V gene. This CDR3 has 12 amino acids. Trimming removed 4 bases from V and 8 bases from J, with 12 bases in between. Using reference TRBV5-1 and TRBJ1-2 for the parts outside the CDR3, the full variable domain is KAGVTQTPRYLIKTRGQQVTLSCSPISGHRSVSWYQQTPGQGLQFLFEYFSETQRNKGNFPGRFSGRQFSNSRSEMNVSTLELGDSALYLCASSPGGGGYTFGSGTRLTVV.

The count of this clone is one. The chain links TRBV2 to TRBJ1-2; 9 bases line up with TRBD1. V lost 6 bases to trimming and J lost 4 bases; unmatched junction nucleotides: 6. This CDR3 has 14 amino acids. The germline gives CDR1 SNHLY, CDR2 FYNNEI. The CDR3 loop reads CASSQGQGSYGYTF. CDR3 bases: TGTGCCAGCAGCCAGGGACAGGGATCCTATGGCTACACCTTC.

The V call is TRBV7-9, the J call TRBJ1-3, with TRBD1 as a possible D gene (6 bases). This CDR3 spans 19 amino acids. From germline, CDR1 is SEHNR and CDR2 FQNEAQ (reference sequence). Trimming stripped 5 bases from V and 0 bases from J, with 23 bases between. This chain's CDR3 is CASSTERKNRASSGNTIYF. The CDR3 nucleotides read TGTGCCAGCAGCACCGAAAGAAAAAACAGGGCCTCCTCTGGAAACACCATATATTTT.